Below, one T cell receptor beta chain is given with its context. What it recognizes is unknown. Time point given: patch test 3, about 24 weeks after DPC sensitization. Sample treatment: therapeutic diphenylcyclopropenone sensitization with weekly scalp DPC. The data originate from a study of human T cells and chemical hapten exposure. Study as a whole: The sensitizer, 2% DPC, was used on around 2 cm by around 2 cm of upper inner arm skin.

Between the trimmed V and J ends, which lost 2 bases and 7 bases, there was a span of 8 bases. Germline V gene data show CDR1 as LGHNA and CDR2 as YNFKEQ. This CDR3 region has 12 residues. TCRdb itself ran the RACE reads through MiXCR, one entry per CDR3 protein. The sample lists about 160,000 distinct CDR3 sequences; roughly 26% were seen once. Findings and limits, study-wide: Relative to controls, expanded TCRs formed significantly more large CDR3 similarity clusters.

The sample consisted of whole blood, taken in connection with sensitization to the hapten diphenylcyclopropenone (DPC). The V gene is TRBV4-2, the J gene TRBJ1-1; possible D gene TRBD1, 6 bases. The receptor comes from a young woman with alopecia areata. Some clones in this sample may be carry-over from other donors' samples. CDR3 region: CASSQRGDEAFF. CDR3 nucleotide sequence: TGTGCCAGCAGCCAAAGGGGGGATGAAGCTTTCTTT.